The 5 T cell receptor beta chains listed next were all sequenced from one sample in a study of T cell repertoires in cytomegalovirus infection. Using its own MiXCR run on the reads, TCRdb lists one record per CDR3 protein. The sample records 50,000 to 65,000 distinct CDR3 sequences, roughly a fifth being singletons. These receptors lack a known antigen. Sequencing was performed on CD8+ T cells from cultured PBMCs, taken from culture after CMV antigen stimulation. These receptor sequences come from a human donor in good health (CMV status not recorded). Some clones in this sample may be carry-over from other donors' samples.

The chain uses TRBV12-3 or TRBV12-4 and TRBJ2-1; TRBD2 matches 13 bases. CDR3 length equals 16 residues. After removal of 0 bases from V and 8 bases from J, the junction contained 4 bases not matched to a gene. The CDR3 nucleotides are TGTGCCAGCAGTTTAGCTGGGGGACTAGCGGGATATGAGCAGTTCTTC. Protein product: CASSLAGGLAGYEQFF.

This clonotype was detected only a few times. In nucleotides, the CDR3 is TGTGCCAGCAGTCACCTAAGCTCCTACGAGCAGTACTTC. This sequence encodes CASSHLSSYEQYF. The rearrangement joins TRBV27 to TRBJ2-7, with D unclear. Trimming took 5 bases from V and 0 from J, leaving 8 bases between them. This CDR3 region has 13 residues. Per germline, CDR1 MNHEY and CDR2 SMNVEV (reference sequence).

The rearrangement links TRBV7-8 to TRBJ2-5, with D maybe TRBD2 (6 bases). CDR3 length: 15 residues. Trimming pared 1 base from V and 5 bases from J, leaving 14 bases between. Germline V lookup: CDR1 SGHVS, CDR2 FQNEAQ. The CDR3 DNA is TGTGCCAGCAGCTTAGTTGGGGGGTCGGGGGAGACCCAGTACTTC. Encoded protein: CASSLVGGSGETQYF. Drawing the rest from reference TRBV7-8 and TRBJ2-5, the complete variable domain is GAGVSQSPRYKVAKRGQDVALRCDPISGHVSLFWYQQALGQGPEFLTYFQNEAQLDKSGLPSDRFFAERPEGSVSTLKIQRTQQEDSAVYLCASSLVGGSGETQYFGPGTRLLVL.

The chain carries TRBV7-9 and TRBJ1-1, with D tentatively TRBD1 (5 bases). The CDR3 spans 14 residues. Germline CDR1 SEHNR, CDR2 FQNEAQ (reference sequence). V lost 5 bases and J 3 bases, leaving 13 bases between the germline ends. CDR3 amino acids: CASSSPEGYTEAFF. CDR3 nucleotides: TGTGCCAGCAGCAGCCCCGAGGGGTACACTGAAGCTTTCTTT.

This clonotype has more than one count but fewer than ten. The chain joins TRBV6-5 to TRBJ2-7, with TRBD1 matching over 7 bases. The J segment lost 0 bases and the V segment lost 0 bases, leaving 5 bases of the junction unmatched. The CDR3 extends over 16 amino acids. Germline V lookup: CDR1 MNHEY, CDR2 SVGAGI. CDR3 in amino acids: CASSYSEAGGSYEQYF. The CDR3 coding sequence is TGTGCCAGCAGTTACTCAGAAGCAGGGGGCTCCTACGAGCAGTACTTC.